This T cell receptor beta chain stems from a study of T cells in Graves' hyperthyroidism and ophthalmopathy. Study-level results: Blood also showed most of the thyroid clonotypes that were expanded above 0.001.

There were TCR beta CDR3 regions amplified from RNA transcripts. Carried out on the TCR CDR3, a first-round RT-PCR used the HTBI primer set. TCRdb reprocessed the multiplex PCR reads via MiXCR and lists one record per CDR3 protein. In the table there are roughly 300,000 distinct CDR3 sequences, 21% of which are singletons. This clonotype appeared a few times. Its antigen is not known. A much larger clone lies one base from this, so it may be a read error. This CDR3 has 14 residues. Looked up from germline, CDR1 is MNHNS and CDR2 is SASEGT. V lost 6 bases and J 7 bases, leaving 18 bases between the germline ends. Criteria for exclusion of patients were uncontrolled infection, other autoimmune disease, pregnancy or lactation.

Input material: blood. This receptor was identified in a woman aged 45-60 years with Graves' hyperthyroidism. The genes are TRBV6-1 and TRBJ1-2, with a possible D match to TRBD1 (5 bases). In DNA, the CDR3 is TGTGCCAGCAGGGAGAGTGGGCAGGGATGTGGCTACACCTTC. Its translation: CASRESGQGCGYTF.